The 17 T cell receptor beta chains presented below share a single source sample, sequenced in a study of persistence of HIV-infected CD4 T cells. Sequencing used immunoSEQ version 4 in survey mode. Libraries were prepared by immunoSEQ multiplex PCR; TCRdb keeps only in-frame clonotypes and omits some of them. The sample has almost 20,000 clones, about four fifths seen once. Stimulation used around 10 ug/mL lysate from CMV-infected fibroblasts. Sorting of responding CD4+ T cells relied on upregulated CD40 ligand together with CD69. The antigens of these receptors remain unknown. The material was CD4+ T cells sorted from PBMCs after approximately 18-hour stimulation, obtained from a patient who received antiretroviral therapy. The receptors shown here come from an adult man with HIV who was CMV-seropositive.

The chain uses TRBV27 and TRBJ1-5, with 7 bases identical to TRBD1. V gave up 10 bases and J gave up 7 bases; unmatched junction bases: 10. Germline V gene data show CDR1 as MNHEY and CDR2 as SMNVEV (reference sequence). CDR3 length: 13 residues. The CDR3 DNA is TGTGCCACCTCGTCCAGGGGGAACCAGCCCCAGCATTTT. This encodes CATSSRGNQPQHF.

The chain uses TRBV6-5 and TRBJ2-7, with 9 bases aligning to TRBD2. The germline CDR1 and CDR2 sequences are MNHEY and SVGAGI. CDR3 length: 15 residues. With V trimmed by 4 bases and J by 2 bases, 6 bases remained unmatched. This CDR3 is CASSSGSGGTYEQYF. In nucleotides, the CDR3 is TGTGCCAGCAGTTCAGGGAGCGGGGGGACCTACGAGCAGTACTTC.

Of note for this clone: This specimen includes other DNA sequences encoding the same CDR3. The chain carries TRBV18 and TRBJ1-6; 9 nucleotides match TRBD1. Trimming removed 1 base from V and 6 bases from J; junction bases left unmatched: 4. Germline assignment: CDR1 KGHSH and CDR2 LQKENI. The CDR3 contains 16 residues. This CDR3 is CASSPQRDRANSPLHF. In DNA, the CDR3 is TGTGCCAGCTCACCACAAAGGGACAGGGCTAATTCACCCCTCCACTTT.

The J gene is TRBJ1-3, the V gene TRBV3-1 (or the pseudogene TRBV3-2); the D is unclear. The CDR3 length is 13 residues. CDR1 is LGHDT and CDR2 is YNNKEL in the germline V gene (reference sequence). The germline V and J ends were trimmed by 0 bases and 4 bases, with 4 bases remaining between them. CDR3 residues: CASSQEAGNTIYF. The CDR3 DNA reads TGTGCCAGCAGCCAAGAGGCAGGAAACACCATATATTTT.

The chain joins TRBV19 to TRBJ1-3; tentatively, D is TRBD1 (6 bases). Deletions cut 3 bases from V and 4 bases from J, with 13 bases between. Per the germline V gene, CDR1 is LNHDA and CDR2 is SQIVND (reference sequence). The CDR3 runs to 15 residues. The CDR3 protein is CASSIGQHAGNTIYF. The DNA for the CDR3 is TGTGCCAGTAGTATTGGACAGCATGCGGGAAACACCATATATTTT.

The chain joins TRBV9 to TRBJ2-3, with 9 bases that match TRBD1. This CDR3 spans 17 amino acids. Germline lookup yields CDR1 SGDLS and CDR2 YYNGEE. J was trimmed by 7 bases and V by 4 bases; bases with no gene match: 16. CDR3 sequence: CASSFSDGTGTLHTQYF. In nucleotides, the CDR3 is TGTGCCAGCAGCTTTAGCGACGGGACAGGGACTCTGCATACGCAGTATTTT.

The V call is TRBV6-5, the J call TRBJ2-7, with D possibly being TRBD1 (5 bases). The CDR3 spans 15 residues. Germline CDR1 MNHEY, CDR2 SVGAGI. Trimming took 7 bases from V and 1 from J, leaving 17 bases between them. The CDR3 DNA is TGTGCCAGCACCAAAGACAGATCCTTATCCTACGAGCAGTACTTC. Protein product: CASTKDRSLSYEQYF.

The rearrangement uses TRBV7-2 and TRBJ2-1; 10 nucleotides align to TRBD1. The CDR3 length is 15 residues. Per germline, CDR1 SGHTA and CDR2 FQGNSA. V shed 3 bases and J 2 bases; nucleotides not matched to a gene: 1. The CDR3 loop reads CASSFDRGPYNEQFF. Written as DNA, the CDR3 is TGTGCCAGCAGCTTTGACAGGGGGCCCTACAATGAGCAGTTCTTC.

This sequence joins TRBV18 and TRBJ2-2, with 11 bases that match TRBD1. J gave up 0 bases and V 4 bases, and 1 base lay outside the gene matches. CDR3 length: 16 residues. Looked up from germline, CDR1 is KGHSH and CDR2 is LQKENI. For the CDR3, the DNA is TGTGCCAGCTCACAGGACAGGGGGCCGAACACCGGGGAGCTGTTTTTT. Its translation: CASSQDRGPNTGELFF.

The chain recombines TRBV18 with TRBJ1-1; D remains unclear. The CDR3 runs to 14 residues. CDR1 is KGHSH, CDR2 LQKENI, per germline. V was shortened by 1 base and J by 3 bases, with 9 bases between the two germline ends. CDR3 in DNA: TGTGCCAGCTCACCACAGAATAGACACACTGAAGCTTTCTTT. Amino acid sequence: CASSPQNRHTEAFF. Variable domain in full (rest from reference TRBV18 and TRBJ1-1): NAGVMQNPRHLVRRRGQEARLRCSPMKGHSHVYWYRQLPEEGLKFMVYLQKENIIDESGMPKERFSAEFPKEGPSILRIQQVVRGDSAAYFCASSPQNRHTEAFFGQGTRLTVV.

The rearrangement links TRBV27 to TRBJ2-3, with unresolved D. From germline, CDR1 is MNHEY and CDR2 SMNVEV (reference sequence). V lost 4 bases and J lost 0, with 11 bases in between. CDR3 length equals 15 residues. Here the CDR3 reads CASSYRLPSTDTQYF. For the CDR3, the DNA is TGTGCCAGCAGTTACCGACTGCCTAGCACAGATACGCAGTATTTT.

This clone was recorded a few times. The rearrangement uses TRBV27 and TRBJ2-7; the D gene is possibly TRBD1 (6 bases). Germline CDR1 and CDR2: MNHEY and SMNVEV (reference sequence). Trimming stripped 3 bases from V and 3 bases from J, with 9 bases between. CDR3 length equals 13 residues. The chain's CDR3 is CASSLGDIYEQYF. CDR3 coding DNA: TGTGCCAGCAGTTTGGGGGACATCTACGAGCAGTACTTC.

The chain employs TRBV19 and TRBJ1-1; maybe TRBD1 (6 bases). Trimming took 5 bases from V and 3 from J, leaving 10 bases between them. The CDR3 contains 13 residues. In germline, CDR1 is LNHDA, CDR2 SQIVND (reference sequence). This chain's CDR3 is CASSRTADTEAFF. The DNA of the CDR3 is TGTGCCAGTAGTCGGACAGCAGACACTGAAGCTTTCTTT.

The rearrangement links TRBV12-5 to TRBJ1-2; TRBD1 agrees at 7 bases. V was clipped by 6 bases and J by 4 bases; unmatched bases: 2. The CDR3 consists of 12 residues. The germline V gene encodes CDR1 LGHNT and CDR2 FRNRAP. The CDR3 region is CASGAGGYGYTF. CDR3 DNA: TGTGCTAGTGGGGCAGGGGGCTATGGCTACACCTTC. The full variable domain, with the rest looked up from reference TRBV12-5 and TRBJ1-2, is DARVTQTPRHKVTEMGQEVTMRCQPILGHNTVFWYRQTMMQGLELLAYFRNRAPLDDSGMPKDRFSAEMPDATLATLKIQPSEPRDSAVYFCASGAGGYGYTFGSGTRLTVV.

V and J are TRBV7-9 and TRBJ2-3; D might be TRBD1 (8 bases). Per germline, CDR1 SEHNR and CDR2 FQNEAQ (reference sequence). Trimming cost V 4 bases and J 5 bases, with 13 bases left between them. The CDR3 consists of 14 residues. Here the CDR3 DNA reads TGTGCCAGCAGCTCGGACAGGGAGGGAGATACGCAGTATTTT. Translation gives CASSSDREGDTQYF. Full variable domain (missing parts from reference TRBV7-9 and TRBJ2-3): DTGVSQNPRHKITKRGQNVTFRCDPISEHNRLYWYRQTLGQGPEFLTYFQNEAQLEKSRLLSDRFSAERPKGSFSTLEIQRTEQGDSAMYLCASSSDREGDTQYFGPGTRLTVL.

The J gene is TRBJ1-2, the V gene TRBV30, with TRBD1 as a possible D gene (6 bases). The CDR3 has 13 residues. CDR1 is GTSNPN, CDR2 SVGIG, per germline (reference sequence). Trimming removed 3 bases at V and 3 bases at J, with 11 bases between. CDR3 bases: TGTGCCTGGAGCTTGAACAGGGACTATGGCTACACCTTC. Its protein product is CAWSLNRDYGYTF.

This chain connects TRBV5-1 to TRBJ2-3, with 7 bases identical to TRBD1. Unmatched junction bases numbered 8, after V lost 1 base and J lost 3 bases. The germline gives CDR1 SGHRS, CDR2 YFSETQ. This CDR3 is 16 amino acids long. CDR3 sequence: CASSLNPTGSTDTQYF. DNA of the CDR3: TGCGCCAGCAGCTTGAACCCGACAGGGAGTACAGATACGCAGTATTTT.